Below, 32 T cell receptor beta chains from the same sample are listed, as sequenced in a study of T cells in Graves' hyperthyroidism and ophthalmopathy. Amplification of TCR beta CDR3 regions used RNA as the template. The HTBI set primed first-round TCR CDR3 RT-PCR. TCRdb recomputed calls from the multiplex PCR reads with MiXCR, one row per CDR3 protein. The profile shows around 600,000 distinct CDR3 sequences, nearly 45% of them singletons. The sequenced material came from peripheral blood or thyroid tissue (not recorded which). The receptors derive from an adult man with Graves' disease, either hyperthyroidism or ophthalmopathy (not recorded which).

The CDR3 DNA sequence: TGTGCCAGCAGCCCTACAGGGGATTTTGATCAGCCCCAGCATTTT. Its translation is CASSPTGDFDQPQHF. The rearrangement joins TRBV9 to TRBJ1-5; 7 bases match TRBD1. CDR1 and CDR2 from the germline V gene are SGDLS and YYNGEE. J lost 5 bases, V lost 4 bases, and 9 bases had no gene match. The CDR3 contains 15 residues.

This clonotype was seen at least ten times. The CDR3 nucleotides are TGCGCCAGCAGCTTGGGAGGGATGGGCGCGGCCAACGTCCTGACTTTC. Amino acids: CASSLGGMGAANVLTF. This sequence joins TRBV5-1 and TRBJ2-6; a possible D gene is TRBD2 (5 bases). Trimming stripped 0 bases from V and 6 bases from J, with 13 bases between. CDR1 and CDR2 from the germline V gene are SGHRS and YFSETQ. The CDR3 consists of 16 residues.

V and J are TRBV7-8 and TRBJ1-1; the match to TRBD1 covers 9 bases. CDR1 and CDR2 (germline): SGHVS, FQNEAQ. V lost 5 bases, J lost 0 bases, and 4 bases stayed unmatched. This CDR3 contains 15 residues. CDR3: CASSKTGGLNTEAFF. The CDR3 region has the DNA TGTGCCAGCAGCAAGACAGGGGGACTGAACACTGAAGCTTTCTTT.

This clonotype was seen a few times. J is TRBJ2-7 and V is TRBV11-2; D may be TRBD2 (6 bases). This CDR3 contains 15 residues. Germline loops: CDR1 SGHAT, CDR2 FQNNGV. V gave up 1 base and J gave up 2 bases, with 12 bases separating them. The CDR3 region has the DNA TGTGCCAGCAGCTTAGTTGCGGGGCCAACCTACGAGCAGTACTTC. It codes for CASSLVAGPTYEQYF.

V gene TRBV29-1 combines with J gene TRBJ2-5, with D possibly TRBD1 on 6 matching bases. Germline V gene sequence: CDR1 SQVTM, CDR2 ANQGSEA. The CDR3 spans 11 residues. Trimming pared 8 bases from V and 5 bases from J, leaving 12 bases between. CDR3 protein: CSLRGLETQYF. CDR3 sequence (DNA): TGCAGCCTTAGGGGGTTGGAGACCCAGTACTTC.

The table lists this clonotype with a few counts. V usage is TRBV20-1 and J usage is TRBJ1-5; a possible D gene is TRBD1 (5 bases). This CDR3 comprises 16 residues. Germline lookup yields CDR1 DFQATT and CDR2 SNEGSKA (reference sequence). With 5 bases removed from V and 5 bases from J, the gap between germline ends came to 22 bases. The CDR3 is CSAQIPQGGNHQPQHF. The CDR3 DNA reads as TGCAGTGCTCAGATCCCCCAGGGAGGGAACCATCAGCCCCAGCATTTT.

There are many counts of this clonotype. The chain combines TRBV12-3 or TRBV12-4 with TRBJ1-2, with D perhaps matching TRBD1 (5 bases). V was trimmed by 8 bases and J by 4 bases, leaving 17 bases between them. The CDR3 runs to 14 residues. CDR3 residues: CASRARTRAYGYTF. The CDR3 DNA sequence: TGTGCCAGCCGGGCTCGGACCAGGGCCTATGGCTACACCTTC.

The chain couples TRBV6-5 to TRBJ2-5; 7 nucleotides align to TRBD1. The CDR3 is 14 residues long. V trimming: 6 bases; J trimming: 6 bases; junction bases outside the gene matches: 10. Germline V gene sequence: CDR1 MNHEY, CDR2 SVGAGI. DNA for the CDR3: TGTGCCAGCAGCGAAGGACAGGTAGCACAGACCCAGTACTTC. This translates into CASSEGQVAQTQYF.

The gene calls are TRBV7-9 and TRBJ2-5; 8 bases fit TRBD2. Germline CDR1 is SEHNR and CDR2 is FQNEAQ (reference sequence). The CDR3 sequence is 11 residues long. Trimming took 6 bases from V and 9 from J; bases not matched to a gene: 3. The CDR3 region has the DNA TGTGCCAGCAGTCCCGGGGGGGCCCAGTACTTC. This gives the protein CASSPGGAQYF.

This clonotype was seen repeatedly, ten times or more. This chain uses TRBV2 with TRBJ1-4, with D possibly matching TRBD1 (6 bases). Germline V gives CDR1 SNHLY, CDR2 FYNNEI. V gave up 7 bases and J gave up 6 bases, with 15 bases separating them. The CDR3 has 14 residues. The CDR3 coding sequence is TGTGCCAGCACCCGACAGGCCGGGGATGAAAAACTGTTTTTT. Its protein product is CASTRQAGDEKLFF.

This chain uses TRBV7-2 with TRBJ1-2; no definite D call. V was trimmed by 5 bases and J by 2 bases, leaving 15 bases between them. CDR1 SGHTA and CDR2 FQGNSA come from the germline V gene. The CDR3 spans 15 residues. The chain's CDR3 is CASSQDKGKNYGYTF. CDR3 sequence (DNA): TGTGCCAGCAGCCAAGATAAGGGTAAAAACTATGGCTACACCTTC.

This clonotype appeared once. The chain employs TRBV7-2 and TRBJ2-5; perhaps TRBD2 as D (6 bases). CDR1 and CDR2 from the germline V gene are SGHTA and FQGNSA. The CDR3 has 15 residues. Trimming pared 4 bases from V and 3 bases from J, leaving 15 bases between. Written as DNA, the CDR3 is TGTGCCAGCAGCTCCGCTCTGGCGGGGAAAGAGACCCAGTACTTC. Its protein is CASSSALAGKETQYF.

The V gene is TRBV10-3, the J gene TRBJ2-7; D is perhaps TRBD2 (5 bases). Trimming took 2 bases from V and 3 from J, leaving 20 bases between them. Germline CDR1 and CDR2: ENHRY and SYGVKD. This CDR3 spans 17 amino acids. As DNA, the CDR3 is TGTGCCATCAGTGAGGCAGGACGGGATCAGGAGGACTACGAGCAGTACTTC. It is translated as CAISEAGRDQEDYEQYF.

The chain employs TRBV19 and TRBJ1-4; TRBD1 matches at 9 bases. CDR1 LNHDA and CDR2 SQIVND come from the germline V gene (reference sequence). The CDR3 totals 18 residues. V dropped 6 bases and J dropped 3; count of bases not matched to a gene: 14. The CDR3 loop reads CASSLSAGQGSANEKLFF. CDR3 DNA: TGTGCCAGTAGCTTATCGGCAGGACAGGGGTCCGCTAATGAAAAACTGTTTTTT.

Remarks on this clonotype: The junction and the germline gene differ at one end; a read error may be behind it. V usage is TRBV2 and J usage is TRBJ2-6; 7 bases are shared with TRBD1. The CDR3 spans 14 residues. Germline CDR1 is SNHLY and CDR2 is FYNNEI. CDR3 sequence reads: CASSVTPGGNVLTF. The CDR3 coding sequence is TGTGCCAGCAGTGTGACTCCAGGGGGCAACGTCCTGACTTTC.

This clonotype showed up just a few times. The chain joins TRBV7-2 to TRBJ1-2; D is undetermined. Trimming took off 5 bases at V and 10 bases at J, with 14 bases between the two ends. Germline-derived CDR1 and CDR2 are SGHTA and FQGNSA. The CDR3 spans 12 residues. CDR3 region: CASSLPDTDYTF. The CDR3 DNA reads as TGTGCCAGCAGCCTACCCGATACCGACTACACCTTC.

V is TRBV10-3 and J is TRBJ1-2, with D hard to call. Between the trimmed V and J ends, which lost 5 bases and 3 bases, there was a span of 16 bases. The CDR3 runs 15 residues. CDR1 and CDR2 (germline): ENHRY, SYGVKD. CDR3 DNA sequence: TGTGCCATCAGTTACGAGGGAGGGAACTACTATGGCTACACCTTC. It encodes CAISYEGGNYYGYTF.

This clonotype has only one observation. A much larger clone lies one base from this, so it may be a read error. This rearrangement joins TRBV10-3 to TRBJ1-5, with TRBD1 matching over 7 bases. The CDR3 consists of 14 residues. CDR1 and CDR2 from the germline V gene are ENHRY and SYGVKD. The CDR3 region is CATSYRGGNQPQHF. The DNA of the CDR3 is TGTGCCACCAGTTACAGGGGAGGCAATCAGCCCCAGCATTTT.

Regarding this clonotype: At one end, the junction sequence differs from germline, possibly due to a read error. The chain has TRBV29-1 and TRBJ2-7, with 8 bases that match TRBD1. Germline CDR1 is SQVTM and CDR2 is ANQGSEA. This CDR3 region has 14 residues. CDR3 DNA: TGCAGCGTAATCCCGACAGGGGCGGTCTACGGGCAGTACTTC. Translated: CSVIPTGAVYGQYF.

The table lists this clonotype with many counts. The genes are TRBV2 and TRBJ1-2, with a weak D call TRBD1 (5 bases). The CDR3 extends over 11 amino acids. Germline-derived CDR1 and CDR2 are SNHLY and FYNNEI. Trimming stripped 7 bases from V and 5 bases from J, with 8 bases between. The CDR3 is CASTPGYGYTF. In DNA form, the CDR3 reads TGTGCCAGCACCCCAGGGTATGGCTACACCTTC.

This clonotype has a count of ten or more. The genes are TRBV20-1 and TRBJ2-5; D is perhaps TRBD1 (5 bases). V dropped 5 bases and J dropped 5 bases, with 9 bases sitting between them. The CDR3 totals 11 residues. CDR1 is DFQATT and CDR2 is SNEGSKA in the germline V gene (reference sequence). The CDR3 is CSADAGETQYF. The DNA of the CDR3 is TGCAGTGCTGACGCAGGGGAGACCCAGTACTTC.

The chain carries TRBV20-1 and TRBJ1-2; TRBD1 might be the D (5 bases). CDR1 and CDR2 (germline): DFQATT, SNEGSKA (reference sequence). V was pared by 1 base and J by 8 bases, with 14 bases between. The CDR3 has 13 amino acids. The CDR3 bases are TGCAGTGCTAGAGTTCCAGGGATGGAGGGCTACACCTTC. It is translated as CSARVPGMEGYTF.

Concerning this clonotype: At one of its ends the junction is not consistent with the germline gene, which may arise from a read error. The CDR3 nucleotides are TGTGCCAGCAGTTACGGGGCGAACACTGAAGCTTCCTTT. Its protein product is CASSYGANTEASF. This chain uses TRBV28 with TRBJ1-1; the D gene is possibly TRBD1 (5 bases). Germline loops: CDR1 MDHEN, CDR2 SYDVKM. The CDR3 is 13 amino acids.

This rearrangement joins TRBV15 to TRBJ2-5; TRBD1 or TRBD2 may be the D gene (6 bases each). V was trimmed by 0 bases and J by 9 bases, leaving 17 bases between them. The CDR3 has 15 amino acids. Germline assignment: CDR1 LNHNV and CDR2 YYDKDF (reference sequence). The CDR3 sequence: CATSRDRGGNQPQYF. Written as DNA, the CDR3 is TGTGCCACCAGCAGAGACAGGGGAGGCAATCAGCCCCAGTACTTC.

This clonotype was counted many times. The chain couples TRBV13 to TRBJ1-4; D gene ambiguous. The CDR3 sequence is 13 residues long. Trimming stripped 0 bases from V and 12 bases from J, with 11 bases between. CDR1 is PRHDT, CDR2 FYEKMQ, per germline (reference sequence). In DNA form, the CDR3 reads TGTGCCAGCAGCTTAGGATCCCTCGACGAACTGTTTTTT. Translating it yields CASSLGSLDELFF.

The chain combines TRBV9 with TRBJ2-2; unclear D gene. Germline-derived CDR1 and CDR2 are SGDLS and YYNGEE. CDR3 length: 15 residues. V was shortened by 4 bases and J by 1 base, with 11 bases between the two germline ends. CDR3: CASSSPGENTGELFF. Written as DNA, the CDR3 is TGTGCCAGCAGCTCCCCCGGCGAGAACACCGGGGAGCTGTTTTTT.

Ten or more counts support this clonotype. The chain carries TRBV20-1 and TRBJ2-7, with D perhaps TRBD2 (6 bases). The CDR3 covers 12 residues. Trimming removed 6 bases at V and 0 bases at J, with 9 bases between. Germline CDR1 is DFQATT and CDR2 is SNEGSKA (reference sequence). The chain's CDR3 is CSARGNSYEQYF. Here the CDR3 DNA reads TGCAGTGCACGGGGGAACTCCTACGAGCAGTACTTC.

This sequence joins TRBV10-3 and TRBJ2-2; perhaps D is TRBD1 or TRBD2 (5 bases each). The V end was cut by 6 bases, the J end by 6 bases, with 17 bases between. The germline V gene encodes CDR1 ENHRY and CDR2 SYGVKD. The CDR3 is 15 residues long. CDR3 residues: CAIRTGTVSAGELFF. The CDR3 region has the DNA TGTGCCATCAGGACCGGGACGGTTAGCGCCGGGGAGCTGTTTTTT.

The CDR3 loop is CASSESTGNSEAFF. CDR3 sequence (DNA): TGCGCCAGCAGTGAGTCTACAGGGAATTCTGAAGCTTTCTTT. The chain links TRBV10-1 to TRBJ1-1; the D gene is possibly TRBD1 (6 bases). This CDR3 has 14 amino acids. Per germline, CDR1 WNHNN and CDR2 SYGVQD (reference sequence). The V and J ends lost 0 bases and 6 bases respectively, with 11 bases between them.

Comment on this clonotype: Germline is not matched at one junction end, which may reflect a read error. The V call is TRBV12-5, the J call TRBJ1-2; D gene uncertain. The CDR3 runs 13 residues. Germline lookup yields CDR1 LGHNT and CDR2 FRNRAP. The CDR3 DNA sequence: TGTGCTAGTGGTTTGGTACCTAACAATGGCTACACCTTC. Amino acids: CASGLVPNNGYTF.

The rearrangement uses TRBV6-5 and TRBJ1-2; a weak D match, TRBD1 (6 bases). Per germline, CDR1 MNHEY and CDR2 SVGAGI. V was trimmed by 5 bases and J by 4 bases, leaving 17 bases between them. This CDR3 comprises 15 residues. The CDR3 sequence is CASSHRRGSPYGYTF. Here the CDR3 DNA reads TGTGCCAGCAGTCACCGCAGGGGCTCCCCCTATGGCTACACCTTC.

This clonotype was recorded many times. The chain uses TRBV6-6 and TRBJ2-5; tentatively, D is TRBD1 (6 bases). There are 14 residues in the CDR3. Germline CDR1 reads MNHNY; CDR2 reads SVGAGI (reference sequence). V was pared by 6 bases and J by 2 bases, with 13 bases between. This chain's CDR3 is CASSLRGRQETQYF. CDR3 nucleotide sequence: TGTGCCAGCAGCCTCAGGGGACGGCAAGAGACCCAGTACTTC.